Sequencing of this T cell receptor beta chain was carried out in a study of blood T cell repertoires in COVID-19 (dated by TCRdb to 2019 to 2021). In the study overall: The collaborator samples originated in the United States, Italy and Spain and spanned the acute and convalescent phases of COVID-19. The repertoires were made available in a free public database intended to serve as a resource for research on the immune response to SARS-CoV-2. The prospective study material was composed of cDNA or gDNA derived from T cells, B-cell-depleted T cells, or PBMCs. The samples were drawn from two sources: the first 160 participants of the ongoing ImmuneRACE study, and approximately 1,300 subjects contributed by 6 global collaborators. Sample metadata almost always included a de-identified subject ID, COVID-19 status, age in years and sex. Where available, HLA class I and class II types were taken from metadata supplied by the sample provider and were not determined by assay-based typing. Deeply sampled blood TCRbeta repertoires from subjects exposed to, actively infected with, or recovered from COVID-19 were included in the dataset. Here is what the overall study found, with its caveats: Clinical and demographic metadata were provided uncurated, with the amount varying by source and participant.

Trimming costs V 4 bases and J 1 base, and their ends lie 10 bases apart. Including the terminal cysteine and phenylalanine, the CDR3 comprises 14 residues. The entry retains the CDR3 DNA only, 42 bases that are in frame from base 1. The germline V gene (reference sequence) yields SEHNR for CDR1 and FQNEAQ for CDR2. As to this clone: No cognate antigen has been identified for it. Per-nucleotide qualities are absent, and no much larger clonotype sits a single base away.

TCRbeta CDR3 regions were amplified from genomic DNA using the immunoSEQ Assay, a bias-controlled multiplex PCR. The authors processed their data as follows. Within the assay, amplification of reference gene primers was used to estimate how many nucleated cells each sample contained. To quantify the absolute abundance of each unique TCRbeta CDR3 rearrangement, sequence reads were collapsed and filtered. For each sample, productive Simpson clonality was calculated as the square root of Simpson's diversity index across productive rearrangements. The table comes from immuneACCESS by way of TCRdb, which keeps in-frame sequences with V and J called. Part of the clones is missing from these tables; in studies checked, under half for an unresolved V gene and the rest for unknown reasons. The V and J calls and clone size were taken over from that table, and D and trimming were inferred from the DNA. This sample is represented by tens of thousands of clones; 85% to 90% of them were singletons. Of the sample, about 12% falls within the top ten clones.

Each collaborating institution followed its own protocols to collect whole blood in K2EDTA tubes. Collaborator samples were shipped for TCRbeta analysis as frozen whole blood, isolated PBMCs, or DNA extracted from either sample type. The chain joins TRBV7-9 to TRBJ1-1; a tentative D match to TRBD1 spans 5 bases. Sequencing input: peripheral blood. This receptor was identified in an older man with active COVID-19. The CDR3 region has the sequence CASSSDTSNTEAFF. In nucleotide form, the sequence is TGTGCCAGCAGCTCGGACACTTCGAACACTGAAGCTTTCTTT.